This T cell receptor beta chain was sequenced for a study of cytomegalovirus exposure and HLA in healthy donors. Looked up from germline, CDR1 is SGHVS and CDR2 is FNYEAQ. The CDR3 totals 14 residues. The junction had 5 bases not matched to a gene; V was cut back by 2 bases and J by 10 bases. The PCR made use of 60 Vbeta and 13 Jbeta primers. Method: immunoSEQ multiplex PCR; TCRdb's copy keeps in-frame clones and lacks some. Here the sample spans about 170,000 clones, 80% to 90% being singletons. The TCR comes from a girl aged 10 to 17 in good health and CMV-seropositive. The sample consisted of PBMCs. The chain links TRBV7-6 to TRBJ2-1; 10 nucleotides line up with TRBD1. CDR3 amino acids: CASSLLRGQGEQFF. The CDR3 DNA sequence: TGTGCCAGCAGCTTACTCCGGGGACAGGGGGAGCAGTTCTTC.